This T cell receptor (beta chain) is drawn from a study of T cell changes during pregnancy in multiple sclerosis (dated by TCRdb to the late 2010s). As for the study more broadly: In women with multiple sclerosis, the researchers looked at how the T cell repertoire shifted as pregnancy progressed.

A word on this clone: Its antigen remains unidentified. No much larger clonotype is one base removed from it; base qualities were not supplied.

The library relied on the immunoSEQ multiplex PCR assay. Imported from immuneACCESS, the table was reduced by TCRdb to in-frame sequences with V and J called. These copies leave out some clones; in studies compared against another copy, an unresolved V gene accounts for under half, and the cause of the remainder is not known. This sample is represented by 40,000 to 60,000 clones; 90% to 95% of them were singletons. The ten largest clones take up around 0.89% of the sample. Taken from cysteine to phenylalanine, the CDR3 has 14 residues. Kept here is only the CDR3 DNA, which spans 42 bases and is read in frame from base 1. The germline V gene (reference sequence) specifies SGHNT as CDR1 and YYREEE as CDR2. V drops 2 bases and J drops 3 bases, leaving 11 bases in between.

This material consisted of peripheral blood, taken after pregnancy. This receptor was taken from a female donor with multiple sclerosis, enrolled in a pregnancy study. The chain uses TRBV5-4 and TRBJ1-1, and possibly TRBD1, on 5 matching bases. The CDR3: CASSFGRGDTEAFF. DNA sequence: TGTGCCAGCAGCTTTGGGCGGGGGGACACTGAAGCTTTCTTT.